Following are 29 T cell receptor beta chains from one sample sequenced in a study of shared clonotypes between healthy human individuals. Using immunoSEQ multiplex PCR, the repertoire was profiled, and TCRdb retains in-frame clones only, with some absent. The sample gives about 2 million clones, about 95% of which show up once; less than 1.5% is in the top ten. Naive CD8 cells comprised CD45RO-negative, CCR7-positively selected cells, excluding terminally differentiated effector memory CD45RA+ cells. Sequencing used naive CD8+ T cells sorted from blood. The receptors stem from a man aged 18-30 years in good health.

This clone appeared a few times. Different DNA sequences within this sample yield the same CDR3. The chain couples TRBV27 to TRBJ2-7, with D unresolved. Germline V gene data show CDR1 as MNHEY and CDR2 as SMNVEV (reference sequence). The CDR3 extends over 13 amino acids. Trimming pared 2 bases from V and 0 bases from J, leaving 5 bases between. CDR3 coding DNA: TGTGCCAGCAGTTTAGGATTCTCCTACGAGCAGTACTTC. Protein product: CASSLGFSYEQYF.

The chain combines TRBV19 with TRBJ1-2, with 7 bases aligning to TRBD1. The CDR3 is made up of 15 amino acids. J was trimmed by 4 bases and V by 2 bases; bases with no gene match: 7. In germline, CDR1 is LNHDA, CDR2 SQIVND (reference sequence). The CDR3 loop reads CASSIYGTAGYGYTF. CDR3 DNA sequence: TGTGCCAGTAGTATATATGGGACAGCCGGCTATGGCTACACCTTC.

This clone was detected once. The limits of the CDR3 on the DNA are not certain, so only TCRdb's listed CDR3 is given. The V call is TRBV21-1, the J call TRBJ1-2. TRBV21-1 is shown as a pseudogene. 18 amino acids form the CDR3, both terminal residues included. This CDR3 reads CASSKWTGKNLSLYGCTF.

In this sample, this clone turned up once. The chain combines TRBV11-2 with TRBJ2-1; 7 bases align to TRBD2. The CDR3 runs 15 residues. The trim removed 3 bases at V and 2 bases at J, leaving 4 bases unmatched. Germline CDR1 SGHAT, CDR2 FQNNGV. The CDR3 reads CASSFASGTYNEQFF. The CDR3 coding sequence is TGTGCCAGCAGCTTTGCTAGCGGCACCTACAATGAGCAGTTCTTC.

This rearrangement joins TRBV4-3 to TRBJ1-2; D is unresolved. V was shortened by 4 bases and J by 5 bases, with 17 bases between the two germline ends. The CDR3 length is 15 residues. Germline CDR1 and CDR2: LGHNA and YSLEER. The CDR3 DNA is TGCGCCAGCAGCCCACTATTGGGGTTGGCGTATGGCTACACCTTC. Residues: CASSPLLGLAYGYTF.

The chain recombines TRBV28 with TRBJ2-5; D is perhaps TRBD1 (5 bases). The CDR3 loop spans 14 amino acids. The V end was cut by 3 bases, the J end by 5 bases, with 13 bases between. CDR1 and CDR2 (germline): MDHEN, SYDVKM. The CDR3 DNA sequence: TGTGCCAGCAGTTTCATAGGGGCCGCGGAGACCCAGTACTTC. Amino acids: CASSFIGAAETQYF.

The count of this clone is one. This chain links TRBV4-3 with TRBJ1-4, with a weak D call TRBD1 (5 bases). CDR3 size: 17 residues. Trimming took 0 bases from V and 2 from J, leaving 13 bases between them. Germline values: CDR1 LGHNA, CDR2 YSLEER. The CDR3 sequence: CASSQELVWGTNEKLFF. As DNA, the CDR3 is TGCGCCAGCAGCCAAGAATTGGTATGGGGGACTAATGAAAAACTGTTTTTT.

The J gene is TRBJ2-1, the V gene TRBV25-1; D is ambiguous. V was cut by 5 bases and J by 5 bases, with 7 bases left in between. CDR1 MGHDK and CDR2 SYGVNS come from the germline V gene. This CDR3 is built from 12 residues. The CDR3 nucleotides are TGTGCCAGCAGTTCTAACAACAATGAGCAGTTCTTC. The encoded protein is CASSSNNNEQFF.

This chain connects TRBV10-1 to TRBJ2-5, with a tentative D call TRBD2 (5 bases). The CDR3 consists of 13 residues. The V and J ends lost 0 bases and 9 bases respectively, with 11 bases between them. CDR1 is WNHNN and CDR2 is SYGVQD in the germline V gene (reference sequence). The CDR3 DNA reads TGCGCCAGCAGTGAGTCCACCACGGGGTCCCAGTACTTC. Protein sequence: CASSESTTGSQYF.

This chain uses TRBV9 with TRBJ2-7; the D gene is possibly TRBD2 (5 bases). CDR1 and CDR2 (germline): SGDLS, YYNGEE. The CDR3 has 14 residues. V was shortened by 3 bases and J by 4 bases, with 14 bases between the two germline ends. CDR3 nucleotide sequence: TGTGCCAGCAGCGCCCGACTAACCGAATACGAGCAGTACTTC. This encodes CASSARLTEYEQYF.

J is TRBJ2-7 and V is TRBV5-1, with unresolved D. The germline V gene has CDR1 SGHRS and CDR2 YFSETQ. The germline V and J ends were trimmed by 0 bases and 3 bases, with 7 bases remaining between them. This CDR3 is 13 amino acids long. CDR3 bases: TGCGCCAGCAGCTTGGGTCATTTCTACGAGCAGTACTTC. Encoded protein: CASSLGHFYEQYF.

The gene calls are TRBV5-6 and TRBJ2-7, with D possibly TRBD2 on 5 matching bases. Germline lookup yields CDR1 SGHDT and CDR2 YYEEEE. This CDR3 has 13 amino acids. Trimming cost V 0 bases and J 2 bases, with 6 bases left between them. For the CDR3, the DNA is TGTGCCAGCAGCTTGGCCGGGACCTACGAGCAGTACTTC. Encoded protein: CASSLAGTYEQYF.

This chain's CDR3 is CASSLEGENTGELFF. DNA of the CDR3: TGTGCCAGCAGCTTAGAGGGAGAGAACACCGGGGAGCTGTTTTTT. V is TRBV7-6 and J is TRBJ2-2, with D possibly being TRBD2 (5 bases). CDR3 length: 15 amino acids. In germline, CDR1 is SGHVS, CDR2 FNYEAQ. Trimming took off 1 base at V and 1 base at J, with 7 bases between the two ends.

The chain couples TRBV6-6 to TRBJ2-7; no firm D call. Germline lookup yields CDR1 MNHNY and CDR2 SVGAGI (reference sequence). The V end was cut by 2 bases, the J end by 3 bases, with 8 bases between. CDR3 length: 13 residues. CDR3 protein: CASSYGQNYEQYF. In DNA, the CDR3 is TGTGCCAGCAGTTACGGGCAGAACTACGAGCAGTACTTC.

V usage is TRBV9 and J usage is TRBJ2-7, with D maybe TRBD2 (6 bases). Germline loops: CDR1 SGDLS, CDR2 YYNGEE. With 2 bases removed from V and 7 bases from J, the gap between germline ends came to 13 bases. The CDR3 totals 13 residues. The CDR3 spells CASSVREGGEQYF. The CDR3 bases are TGTGCCAGCAGCGTCAGGGAAGGAGGGGAGCAGTACTTC.

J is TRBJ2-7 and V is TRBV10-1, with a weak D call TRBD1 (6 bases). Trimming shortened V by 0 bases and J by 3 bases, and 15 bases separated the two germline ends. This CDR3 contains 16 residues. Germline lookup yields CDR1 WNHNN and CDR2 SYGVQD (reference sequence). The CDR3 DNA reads TGCGCCAGCAGTGAGTCCGACCGGGACAATAACTACGAGCAGTACTTC. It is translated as CASSESDRDNNYEQYF.

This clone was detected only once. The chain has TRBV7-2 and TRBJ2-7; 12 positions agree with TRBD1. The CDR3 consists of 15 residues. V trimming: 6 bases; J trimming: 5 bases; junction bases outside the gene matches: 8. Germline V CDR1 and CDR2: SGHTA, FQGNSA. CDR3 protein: CASSEGTGGVNEQYF. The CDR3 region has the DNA TGTGCCAGCAGTGAAGGGACAGGGGGCGTGAACGAGCAGTACTTC.

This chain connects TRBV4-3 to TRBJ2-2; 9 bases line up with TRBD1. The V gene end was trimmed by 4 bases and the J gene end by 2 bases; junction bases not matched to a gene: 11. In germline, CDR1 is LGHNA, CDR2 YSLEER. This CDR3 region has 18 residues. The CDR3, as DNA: TGCGCCAGCAGCCCAGGAATAGGGACAGGGCAAAACACCGGGGAGCTGTTTTTT. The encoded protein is CASSPGIGTGQNTGELFF.

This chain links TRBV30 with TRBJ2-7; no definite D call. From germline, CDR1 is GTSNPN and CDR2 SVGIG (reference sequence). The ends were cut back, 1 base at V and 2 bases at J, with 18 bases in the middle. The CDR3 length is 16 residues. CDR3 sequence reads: CAWSGPQATPTYEQYF. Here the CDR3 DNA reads TGTGCCTGGAGTGGTCCTCAGGCCACCCCCACCTACGAGCAGTACTTC.

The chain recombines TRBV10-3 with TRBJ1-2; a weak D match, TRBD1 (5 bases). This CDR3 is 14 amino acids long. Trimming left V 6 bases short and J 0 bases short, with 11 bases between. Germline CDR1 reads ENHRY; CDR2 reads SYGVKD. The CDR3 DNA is TGTGCCATCAGGGTGACAGAGACTAACTATGGCTACACCTTC. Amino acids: CAIRVTETNYGYTF.

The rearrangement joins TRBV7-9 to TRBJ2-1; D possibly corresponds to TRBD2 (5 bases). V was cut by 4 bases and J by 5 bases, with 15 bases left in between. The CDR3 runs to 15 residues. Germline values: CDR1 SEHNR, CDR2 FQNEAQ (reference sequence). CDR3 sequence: CASSSPLSDDNEQFF. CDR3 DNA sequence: TGTGCCAGCAGCTCCCCCCTTAGCGACGACAATGAGCAGTTCTTC.

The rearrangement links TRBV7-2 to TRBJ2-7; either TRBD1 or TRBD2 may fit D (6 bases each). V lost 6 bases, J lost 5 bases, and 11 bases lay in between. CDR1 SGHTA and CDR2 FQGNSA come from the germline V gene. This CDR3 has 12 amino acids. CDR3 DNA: TGTGCCAGCAGTATAGGGGGGAACGAGCAGTACTTC. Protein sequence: CASSIGGNEQYF.

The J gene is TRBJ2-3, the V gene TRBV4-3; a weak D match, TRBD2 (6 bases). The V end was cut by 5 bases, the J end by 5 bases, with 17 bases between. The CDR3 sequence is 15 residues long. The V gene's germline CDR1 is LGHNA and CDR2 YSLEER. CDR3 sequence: CASSKLTGVEDTQYF. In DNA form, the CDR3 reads TGCGCCAGCAGCAAATTGACGGGAGTTGAAGATACGCAGTATTTT.

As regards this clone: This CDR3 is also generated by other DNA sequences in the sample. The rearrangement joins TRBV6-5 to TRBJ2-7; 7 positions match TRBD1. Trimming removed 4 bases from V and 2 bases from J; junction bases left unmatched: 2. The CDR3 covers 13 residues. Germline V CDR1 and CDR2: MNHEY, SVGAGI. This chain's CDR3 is CASSWDSTYEQYF. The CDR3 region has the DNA TGTGCCAGCAGTTGGGACAGCACCTACGAGCAGTACTTC.

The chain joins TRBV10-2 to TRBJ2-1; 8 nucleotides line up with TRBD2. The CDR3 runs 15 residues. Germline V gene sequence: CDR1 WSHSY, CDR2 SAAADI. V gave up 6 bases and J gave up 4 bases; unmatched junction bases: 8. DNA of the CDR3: TGCGCCAGCAGGATACTAGCGGAGGGTTACAATGAGCAGTTCTTC. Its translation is CASRILAEGYNEQFF.

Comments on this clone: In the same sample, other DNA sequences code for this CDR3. The chain's CDR3 is CASSYGGEADTQYF. The DNA of the CDR3 is TGTGCCAGCAGTTATGGGGGGGAGGCAGATACGCAGTATTTT. The chain has TRBV6-6 and TRBJ2-3; 7 bases are shared with TRBD2. The germline CDR1 and CDR2 sequences are MNHNY and SVGAGI (reference sequence). This CDR3 contains 14 residues. Trimming at V came to 3 bases and at J to 4 bases, leaving 4 bases not matched to a gene.

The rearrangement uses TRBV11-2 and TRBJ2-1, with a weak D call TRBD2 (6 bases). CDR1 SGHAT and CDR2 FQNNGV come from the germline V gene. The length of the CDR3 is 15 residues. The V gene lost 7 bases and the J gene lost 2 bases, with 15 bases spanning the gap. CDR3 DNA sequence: TGTGCCAGCACCCCGGCCGGGACTGCCTACAATGAGCAGTTCTTC. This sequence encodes CASTPAGTAYNEQFF.

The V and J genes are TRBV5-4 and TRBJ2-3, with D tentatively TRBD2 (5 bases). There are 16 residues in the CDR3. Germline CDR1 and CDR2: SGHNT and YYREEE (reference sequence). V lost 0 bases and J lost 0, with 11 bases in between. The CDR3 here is CASSLGTAPSTDTQYF. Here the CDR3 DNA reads TGTGCCAGCAGCTTGGGGACTGCCCCTAGCACAGATACGCAGTATTTT.

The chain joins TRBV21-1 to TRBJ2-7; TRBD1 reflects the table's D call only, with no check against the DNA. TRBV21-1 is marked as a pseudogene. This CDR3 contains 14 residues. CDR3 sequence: CASSSRQRSYEQYF. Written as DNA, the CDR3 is TGTGCCAGCAGCAGCAGACAGAGATCCTACGAGCAGTACTTC.